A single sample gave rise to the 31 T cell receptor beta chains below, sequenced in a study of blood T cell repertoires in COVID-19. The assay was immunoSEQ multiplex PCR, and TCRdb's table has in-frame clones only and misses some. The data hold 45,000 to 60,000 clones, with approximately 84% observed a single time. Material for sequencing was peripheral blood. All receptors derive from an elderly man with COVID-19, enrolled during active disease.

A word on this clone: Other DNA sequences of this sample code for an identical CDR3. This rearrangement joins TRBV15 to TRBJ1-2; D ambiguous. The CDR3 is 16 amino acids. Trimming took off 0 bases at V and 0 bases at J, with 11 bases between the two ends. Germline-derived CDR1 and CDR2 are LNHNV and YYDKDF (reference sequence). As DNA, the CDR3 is TGTGCCACCAGCAGAGATCTCGAGGGAGCTAACTATGGCTACACCTTC. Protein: CATSRDLEGANYGYTF.

The CDR3 sequence is CSVDDYGEAFF. The CDR3 nucleotides read TGCAGCGTTGACGATTACGGTGAAGCTTTCTTT. V usage is TRBV29-1 and J usage is TRBJ1-1; D remains unclear. This CDR3 comprises 11 residues. The germline V gene has CDR1 SQVTM and CDR2 ANQGSEA. V was shortened by 3 bases and J by 7 bases, with 9 bases between the two germline ends.

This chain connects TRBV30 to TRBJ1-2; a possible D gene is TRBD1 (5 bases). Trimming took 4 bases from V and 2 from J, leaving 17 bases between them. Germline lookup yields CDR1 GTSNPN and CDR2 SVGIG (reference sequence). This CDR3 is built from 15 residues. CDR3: CAWTTQGSANYGYTF. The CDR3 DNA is TGTGCCTGGACCACCCAGGGAAGCGCGAACTATGGCTACACCTTC.

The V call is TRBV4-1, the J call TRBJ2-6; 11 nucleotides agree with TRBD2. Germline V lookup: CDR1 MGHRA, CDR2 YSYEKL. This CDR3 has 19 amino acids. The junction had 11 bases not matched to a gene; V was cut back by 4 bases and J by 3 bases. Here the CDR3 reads CASSPDKLAGVGGANVLTF. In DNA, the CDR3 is TGCGCCAGCAGCCCTGACAAACTAGCGGGAGTGGGTGGGGCCAACGTCCTGACTTTC.

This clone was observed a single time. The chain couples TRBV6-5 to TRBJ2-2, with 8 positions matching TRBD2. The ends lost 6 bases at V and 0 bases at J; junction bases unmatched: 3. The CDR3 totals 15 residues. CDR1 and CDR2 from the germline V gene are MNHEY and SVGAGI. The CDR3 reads CASRAGLANTGELFF. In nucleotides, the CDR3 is TGTGCCAGCAGAGCGGGACTAGCGAACACCGGGGAGCTGTTTTTT.

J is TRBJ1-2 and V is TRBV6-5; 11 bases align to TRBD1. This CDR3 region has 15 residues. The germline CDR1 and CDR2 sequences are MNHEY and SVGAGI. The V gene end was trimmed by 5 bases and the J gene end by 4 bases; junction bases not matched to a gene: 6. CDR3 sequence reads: CASSRGQGGVYGYTF. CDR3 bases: TGTGCCAGCAGTCGGGGACAGGGGGGCGTCTATGGCTACACCTTC.

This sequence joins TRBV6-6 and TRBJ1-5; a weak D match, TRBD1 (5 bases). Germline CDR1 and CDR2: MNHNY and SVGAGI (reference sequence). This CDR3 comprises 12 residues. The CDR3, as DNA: TGTGCGTCCAAGGGACTGGATCAGCCCCAGCATTTT. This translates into CASKGLDQPQHF.

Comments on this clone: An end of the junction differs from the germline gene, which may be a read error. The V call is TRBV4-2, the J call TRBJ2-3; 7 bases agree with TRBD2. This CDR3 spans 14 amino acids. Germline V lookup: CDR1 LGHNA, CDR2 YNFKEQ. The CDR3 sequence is CASSPRDYTVTQYF. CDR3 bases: TGTGCCAGCAGCCCCAGGGACTACACAGTTACGCAGTATTTT.

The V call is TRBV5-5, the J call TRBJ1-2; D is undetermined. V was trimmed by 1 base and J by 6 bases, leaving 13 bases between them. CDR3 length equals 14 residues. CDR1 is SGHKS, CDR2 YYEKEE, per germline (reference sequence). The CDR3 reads CASSLILASDGYTF. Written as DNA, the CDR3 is TGTGCCAGCAGCTTGATTTTGGCATCTGATGGCTACACCTTC.

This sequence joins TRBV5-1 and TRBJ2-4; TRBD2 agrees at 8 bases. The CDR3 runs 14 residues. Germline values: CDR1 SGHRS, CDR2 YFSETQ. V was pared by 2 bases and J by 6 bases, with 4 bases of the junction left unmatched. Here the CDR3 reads CASSLAGDGNIQYF. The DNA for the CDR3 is TGCGCCAGCAGCTTAGCGGGAGACGGAAACATTCAGTACTTC. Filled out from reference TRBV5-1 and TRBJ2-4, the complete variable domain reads KAGVTQTPRYLIKTRGQQVTLSCSPISGHRSVSWYQQTPGQGLQFLFEYFSETQRNKGNFPGRFSGRQFSNSRSEMNVSTLELGDSALYLCASSLAGDGNIQYFGAGTRLSVL.

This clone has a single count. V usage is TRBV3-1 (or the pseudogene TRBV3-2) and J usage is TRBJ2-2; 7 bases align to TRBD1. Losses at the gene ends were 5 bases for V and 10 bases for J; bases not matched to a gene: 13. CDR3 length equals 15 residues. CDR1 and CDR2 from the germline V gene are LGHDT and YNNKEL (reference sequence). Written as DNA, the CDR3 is TGTGCCAGCAGCGAAACCATAGACAGGGTTGAGGAGCTGTTTTTT. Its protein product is CASSETIDRVEELFF.

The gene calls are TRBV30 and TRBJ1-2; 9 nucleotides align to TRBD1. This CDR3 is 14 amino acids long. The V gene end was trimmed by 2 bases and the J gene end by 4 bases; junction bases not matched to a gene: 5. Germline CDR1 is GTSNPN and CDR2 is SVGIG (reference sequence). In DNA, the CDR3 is TGTGCCTGGAGTTTCGACAGGGGGGTCTATGGCTACACCTTC. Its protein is CAWSFDRGVYGYTF.

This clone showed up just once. CDR3: CASSPPRPSGANVLTF. The CDR3, as DNA: TGTGCCAGCAGCCCCCCGAGGCCCTCTGGGGCCAACGTCCTGACTTTC. This chain links TRBV28 with TRBJ2-6; no definite D call. The CDR3 has 16 residues. The germline V gene has CDR1 MDHEN and CDR2 SYDVKM. V was cut by 6 bases and J by 0 bases, with 12 bases left in between.

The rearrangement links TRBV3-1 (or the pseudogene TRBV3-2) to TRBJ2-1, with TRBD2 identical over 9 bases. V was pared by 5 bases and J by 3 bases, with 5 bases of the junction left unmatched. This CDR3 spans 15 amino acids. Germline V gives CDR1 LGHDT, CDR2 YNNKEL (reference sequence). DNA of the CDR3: TGTGCCAGCAGCTCAGAAGCGGGGGGCTACAATGAGCAGTTCTTC. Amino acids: CASSSEAGGYNEQFF.

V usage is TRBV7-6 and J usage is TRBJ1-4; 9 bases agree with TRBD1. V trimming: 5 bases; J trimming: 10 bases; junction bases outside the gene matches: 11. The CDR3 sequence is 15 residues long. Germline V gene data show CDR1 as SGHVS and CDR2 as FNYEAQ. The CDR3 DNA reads TGTGCCAGCAGCGCCCCCGGGACAGGGATAGGAAAACTGTTTTTT. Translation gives CASSAPGTGIGKLFF.

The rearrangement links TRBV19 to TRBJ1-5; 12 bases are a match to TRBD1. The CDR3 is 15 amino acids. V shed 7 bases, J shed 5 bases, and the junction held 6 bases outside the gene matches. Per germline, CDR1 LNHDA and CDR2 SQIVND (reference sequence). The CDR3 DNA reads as TGTGCCAGTACCGGGGGACAGGGGGCGCATCAGCCCCAGCATTTT. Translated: CASTGGQGAHQPQHF.

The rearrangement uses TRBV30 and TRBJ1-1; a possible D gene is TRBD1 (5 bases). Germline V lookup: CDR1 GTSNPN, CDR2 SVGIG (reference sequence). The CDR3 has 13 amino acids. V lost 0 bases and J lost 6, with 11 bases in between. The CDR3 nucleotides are TGTGCCTGGAGTGTAATTAGGGGCGCTGAAGCTTTCTTT. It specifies CAWSVIRGAEAFF.

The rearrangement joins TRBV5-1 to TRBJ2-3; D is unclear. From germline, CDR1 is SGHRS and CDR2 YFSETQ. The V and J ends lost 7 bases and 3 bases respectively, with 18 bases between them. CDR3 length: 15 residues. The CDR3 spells CASSQSAVFTDTQYF. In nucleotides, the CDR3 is TGCGCCAGCTCGCAGAGCGCCGTTTTTACAGATACGCAGTATTTT.

The CDR3 loop is CASSPLSGGVSYNEQFF. The CDR3 nucleotides are TGTGCCAGCTCACCCCTATCCGGGGGAGTCTCCTACAATGAGCAGTTCTTC. The chain has TRBV18 and TRBJ2-1; D is perhaps TRBD2 (6 bases). The germline CDR1 and CDR2 sequences are KGHSH and LQKENI. The ends were cut back, 3 bases at V and 0 bases at J, with 15 bases in the middle. CDR3 length equals 17 residues.

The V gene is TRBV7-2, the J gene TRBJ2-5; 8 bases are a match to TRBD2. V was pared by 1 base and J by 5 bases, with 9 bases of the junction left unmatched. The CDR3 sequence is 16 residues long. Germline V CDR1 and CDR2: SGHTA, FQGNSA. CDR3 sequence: CASSLGPSGFMETQYF. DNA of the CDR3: TGTGCCAGCAGCTTAGGTCCTAGCGGGTTTATGGAGACCCAGTACTTC.

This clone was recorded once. The CDR3 DNA reads as TGTGCCAGCAGTGACATAAGGGGGGGGGCCAACGTCCTGACTTTC. It specifies CASSDIRGGANVLTF. The chain combines TRBV6-1 with TRBJ2-6; D is possibly TRBD1 (6 bases). The CDR3 covers 15 residues. Looked up from germline, CDR1 is MNHNS and CDR2 is SASEGT. Trimming left V 3 bases short and J 4 bases short, with 10 bases between.

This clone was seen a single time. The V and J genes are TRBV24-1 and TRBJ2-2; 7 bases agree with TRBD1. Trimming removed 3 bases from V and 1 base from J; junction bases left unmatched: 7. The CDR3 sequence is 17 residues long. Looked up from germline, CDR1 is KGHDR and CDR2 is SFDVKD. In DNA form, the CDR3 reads TGTGCCACCAGTGATGCCACCGGGACAGAGAACACCGGGGAGCTGTTTTTT. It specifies CATSDATGTENTGELFF.

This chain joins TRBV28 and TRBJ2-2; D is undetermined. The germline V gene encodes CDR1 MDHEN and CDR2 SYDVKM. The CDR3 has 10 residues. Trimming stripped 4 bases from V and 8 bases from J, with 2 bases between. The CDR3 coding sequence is TGTGCCAGCAGTTCTGGGGAGCTGTTTTTT. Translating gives CASSSGELFF.

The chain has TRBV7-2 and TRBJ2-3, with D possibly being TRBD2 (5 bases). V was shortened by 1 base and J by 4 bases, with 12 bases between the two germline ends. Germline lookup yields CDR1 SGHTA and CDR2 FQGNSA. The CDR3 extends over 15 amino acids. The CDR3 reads CASSLEWGAPDTQYF. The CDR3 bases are TGTGCCAGCAGCTTAGAGTGGGGAGCCCCAGATACGCAGTATTTT.

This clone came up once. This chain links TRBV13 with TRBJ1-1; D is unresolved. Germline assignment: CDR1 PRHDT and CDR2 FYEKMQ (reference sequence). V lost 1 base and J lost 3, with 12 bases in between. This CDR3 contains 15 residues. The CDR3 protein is CASSLEGGLDTEAFF. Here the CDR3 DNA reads TGTGCCAGCAGCTTAGAGGGAGGTTTGGACACTGAAGCTTTCTTT. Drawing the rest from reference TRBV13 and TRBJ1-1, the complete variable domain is AAGVIQSPRHLIKEKRETATLKCYPIPRHDTVYWYQQGPGQDPQFLISFYEKMQSDKGSIPDRFSAQQFSDYHSELNMSSLELGDSALYFCASSLEGGLDTEAFFGQGTRLTVV.

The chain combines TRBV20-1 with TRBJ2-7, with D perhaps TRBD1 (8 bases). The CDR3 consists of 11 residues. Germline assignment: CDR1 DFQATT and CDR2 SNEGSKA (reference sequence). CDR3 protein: CRPTGGGEQYF. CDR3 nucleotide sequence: TGCAGACCTACAGGGGGGGGCGAGCAGTACTTC.

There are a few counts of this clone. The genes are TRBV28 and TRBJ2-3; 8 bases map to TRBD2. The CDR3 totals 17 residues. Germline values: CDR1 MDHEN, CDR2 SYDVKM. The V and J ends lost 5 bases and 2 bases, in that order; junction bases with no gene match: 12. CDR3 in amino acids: CASSLSILADDTDTQYF. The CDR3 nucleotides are TGTGCCAGCAGTCTCTCGATACTAGCGGACGACACAGATACGCAGTATTTT.

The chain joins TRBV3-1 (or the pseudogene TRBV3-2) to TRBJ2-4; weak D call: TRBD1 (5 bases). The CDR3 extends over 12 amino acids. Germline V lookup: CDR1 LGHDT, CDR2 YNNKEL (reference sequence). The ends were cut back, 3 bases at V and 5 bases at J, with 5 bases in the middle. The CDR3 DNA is TGTGCCAGCAGCCACAGGGAAAACATTCAGTACTTC. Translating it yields CASSHRENIQYF.

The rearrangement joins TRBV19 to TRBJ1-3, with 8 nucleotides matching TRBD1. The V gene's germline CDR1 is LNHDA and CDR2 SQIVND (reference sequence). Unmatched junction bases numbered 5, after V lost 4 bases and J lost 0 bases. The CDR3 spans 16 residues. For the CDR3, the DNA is TGTGCCAGTAGTACGGCCGGGACAGGCTCTGGAAACACCATATATTTT. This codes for CASSTAGTGSGNTIYF. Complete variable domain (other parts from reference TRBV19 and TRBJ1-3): DGGITQSPKYLFRKEGQNVTLSCEQNLNHDAMYWYRQDPGQGLRLIYYSQIVNDFQKGDIAEGYSVSREKKESFPLTVTSAQKNPTAFYLCASSTAGTGSGNTIYFGEGSWLTVV.

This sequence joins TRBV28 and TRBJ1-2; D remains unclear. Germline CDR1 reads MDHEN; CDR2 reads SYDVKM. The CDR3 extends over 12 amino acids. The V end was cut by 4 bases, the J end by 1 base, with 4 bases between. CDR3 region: CASSSRNYGYTF. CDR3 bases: TGTGCCAGCAGTTCCCGTAACTATGGCTACACCTTC.

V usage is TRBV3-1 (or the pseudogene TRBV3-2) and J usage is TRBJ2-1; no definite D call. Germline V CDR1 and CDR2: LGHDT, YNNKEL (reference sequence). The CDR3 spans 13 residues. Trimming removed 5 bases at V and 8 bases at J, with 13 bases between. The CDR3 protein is CASSSHARYEQFF. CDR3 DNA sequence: TGTGCCAGCAGCTCCCACGCGCGTTATGAGCAGTTCTTC.